These 32 T cell receptor beta chains share one sample of origin, sequenced in a study of blood T cell repertoires in COVID-19. Generated by immunoSEQ multiplex PCR, the TCRdb table keeps only in-frame clones and is missing some. The table has 150,000 or so clones, around 84% seen once. The sequenced material came from peripheral blood. The receptors originated from a man aged 45 to 65 with active or convalescent COVID-19.

This chain joins TRBV2 and TRBJ1-3; 8 bases map to TRBD1. The germline V gene has CDR1 SNHLY and CDR2 FYNNEI. This CDR3 contains 14 residues. V was clipped by 3 bases and J by 4 bases; unmatched bases: 2. CDR3 DNA sequence: TGTGCCAGCAGTGATCGGACAGGGGGAAACACCATATATTTT. Translation: CASSDRTGGNTIYF.

This clone appeared once. J is TRBJ2-7 and V is TRBV7-9, with TRBD1 identical over 11 bases. CDR3 length equals 15 residues. The germline V gene encodes CDR1 SEHNR and CDR2 FQNEAQ (reference sequence). V dropped 2 bases and J dropped 4; count of bases not matched to a gene: 4. The CDR3 DNA reads as TGTGCCAGCAGCTTAAGAGGGACAGGGGGGTACGAGCAGTACTTC. Translated, it gives CASSLRGTGGYEQYF.

This chain links TRBV7-2 with TRBJ2-2; the D is unclear. CDR3 length equals 14 residues. Germline values: CDR1 SGHTA, CDR2 FQGNSA. Trimming left V 5 bases short and J 2 bases short, with 9 bases between. DNA of the CDR3: TGTGCCAGCAGCCAACTGATCAACACCGGGGAGCTGTTTTTT. It is translated as CASSQLINTGELFF.

This clone was seen more than once but under ten times. The chain couples TRBV13 to TRBJ1-4, with TRBD1 matching 9 bases. This CDR3 spans 16 amino acids. Per the germline V gene, CDR1 is PRHDT and CDR2 is FYEKMQ (reference sequence). The ends lost 5 bases at V and 11 bases at J; junction bases unmatched: 15. CDR3 DNA sequence: TGTGCCAGCAGCCCCCGACAGGGGGTCGGTCCGGAGAAACTGTTTTTT. Amino acid sequence: CASSPRQGVGPEKLFF.

This chain's CDR3 is CASRGGYEQYF. The CDR3 bases are TGTGCCAGCAGGGGGGGCTACGAGCAGTACTTC. The chain combines TRBV6-4 with TRBJ2-7, with D maybe TRBD2 (6 bases). CDR1 and CDR2 from the germline V gene are MRHNA and SNTAGT. The V end was cut by 6 bases, the J end by 3 bases, with 6 bases between. CDR3 length equals 11 residues.

Note on this clone: Other nucleotide sequences from this sample produce the same CDR3. The CDR3 nucleotides are TGTGCCAGCAGCGTAGGTGTCGGGAGGAGCACCGGGGAGCTGTTTTTT. As protein: CASSVGVGRSTGELFF. The rearrangement uses TRBV9 and TRBJ2-2, with 7 bases lining up with TRBD2. This CDR3 is built from 16 residues. Germline V CDR1 and CDR2: SGDLS, YYNGEE. The J segment lost 4 bases and the V segment lost 0 bases, leaving 6 bases of the junction unmatched. Looking up the rest from reference TRBV9 and TRBJ2-2 gives the full variable domain: DSGVTQTPKHLITATGQRVTLRCSPRSGDLSVYWYQQSLDQGLQFLIQYYNGEERAKGNILERFSAQQFPDLHSELNLSSLELGDSALYFCASSVGVGRSTGELFFGEGSRLTVL.

The chain couples TRBV3-1 (or the pseudogene TRBV3-2) to TRBJ1-2; 7 bases are a match to TRBD1. Trimming cost V 0 bases and J 6 bases; bases outside gene matches: 4. CDR1 is LGHDT and CDR2 is YNNKEL in the germline V gene (reference sequence). CDR3 length equals 14 residues. CDR3 nucleotide sequence: TGTGCCAGCAGCCAAGACCCGGACAGGAATGGCTACACCTTC. This gives the protein CASSQDPDRNGYTF.

The CDR3 nucleotides read TGTGCCGGCCGGACAGGCAGCAATCAGCCCCAGCATTTT. Translating gives CAGRTGSNQPQHF. This chain uses TRBV28 with TRBJ1-5; TRBD1 matches at 7 bases. Germline V gene sequence: CDR1 MDHEN, CDR2 SYDVKM. The CDR3 length is 13 residues. Germline trimming cut 11 bases from V and 1 base from J; bases unmatched to any gene: 5.

This rearrangement joins TRBV7-8 to TRBJ1-5; no definite D call. The ends were cut back, 5 bases at V and 1 base at J, with 9 bases in the middle. Germline loops: CDR1 SGHVS, CDR2 FQNEAQ. This CDR3 has 14 residues. The CDR3 region has the DNA TGTGCCAGCAGCCCAACCCTAAGCAATCAGCCCCAGCATTTT. Translated: CASSPTLSNQPQHF.

The chain recombines TRBV7-8 with TRBJ1-5; possible D gene TRBD1, 6 bases. The V gene's germline CDR1 is SGHVS and CDR2 FQNEAQ. The V end was cut by 4 bases, the J end by 0 bases, with 13 bases between. CDR3 size: 16 residues. The CDR3 reads CASSSLQGSSNQPQHF. The CDR3 region has the DNA TGTGCCAGCAGCTCCCTACAGGGATCTAGCAATCAGCCCCAGCATTTT.

Concerning this clone itself: The sample carries other DNA sequences with the same CDR3. The J gene is TRBJ2-3, the V gene TRBV9; 7 positions match TRBD2. With V trimmed by 1 base and J by 0 bases, 2 bases remained unmatched. The CDR3 is 15 amino acids. Germline loops: CDR1 SGDLS, CDR2 YYNGEE. CDR3 nucleotide sequence: TGTGCCAGCAGCGTAAGCGGGGTTAGCACAGATACGCAGTATTTT. It codes for CASSVSGVSTDTQYF.

This chain uses TRBV5-1 with TRBJ2-3; 14 bases align to TRBD2. This CDR3 is built from 15 residues. The J segment lost 1 base and the V segment lost 5 bases, leaving 0 bases of the junction unmatched. Germline V CDR1 and CDR2: SGHRS, YFSETQ. In DNA, the CDR3 is TGCGCCAGCAGGACTAGCGGGGGGGGCACAGATACGCAGTATTTT. It codes for CASRTSGGGTDTQYF.

The genes are TRBV10-3 and TRBJ1-3; D call uncertain. Per germline, CDR1 ENHRY and CDR2 SYGVKD. This CDR3 spans 14 amino acids. V gave up 8 bases and J gave up 0 bases, with 11 bases separating them. The DNA of the CDR3 is TGTGCCATCGACTCGACCGACTCTGGAAACACCATATATTTT. Its protein product is CAIDSTDSGNTIYF.

This clone appeared a single time. The rearrangement links TRBV7-2 to TRBJ1-1, with D unresolved. Germline CDR1 is SGHTA and CDR2 is FQGNSA. Deletions cut 6 bases from V and 0 bases from J, with 11 bases between. The CDR3 sequence is 14 residues long. The CDR3 DNA follows: TGTGCCAGCAGTTCACAGAGAATGAACACTGAAGCTTTCTTT. Protein sequence: CASSSQRMNTEAFF. The full variable domain, its missing parts supplied by reference TRBV7-2 and TRBJ1-1, is GAGVSQSPSNKVTEKGKDVELRCDPISGHTALYWYRQSLGQGLEFLIYFQGNSAPDKSGLPSDRFSAERTGGSVSTLTIQRTQQEDSAVYLCASSSQRMNTEAFFGQGTRLTVV.

This sequence joins TRBV19 and TRBJ2-2; TRBD2 is a possible D gene (5 bases). CDR1 and CDR2 from the germline V gene are LNHDA and SQIVND (reference sequence). The CDR3 spans 13 residues. Trimming shortened V by 5 bases and J by 6 bases, and 10 bases separated the two germline ends. Written as DNA, the CDR3 is TGTGCCAGTAGTCGCGGGTACCCCGGGGAGCTGTTTTTT. Amino acids: CASSRGYPGELFF. Full variable domain (outside the CDR3, taken from reference TRBV19 and TRBJ2-2): DGGITQSPKYLFRKEGQNVTLSCEQNLNHDAMYWYRQDPGQGLRLIYYSQIVNDFQKGDIAEGYSVSREKKESFPLTVTSAQKNPTAFYLCASSRGYPGELFFGEGSRLTVL.

The table lists this clone with a few counts. This chain joins TRBV25-1 and TRBJ1-1; D is possibly TRBD1 (6 bases). The CDR3 runs to 15 residues. Germline V CDR1 and CDR2: MGHDK, SYGVNS. Deletions cut 3 bases from V and 3 bases from J, with 14 bases between. The CDR3 sequence is CASSDGGGGDTEAFF. As DNA, the CDR3 is TGTGCCAGCAGTGATGGGGGCGGGGGTGACACTGAAGCTTTCTTT.

The genes are TRBV5-5 and TRBJ1-4; TRBD1 matches 8 bases. This CDR3 has 13 residues. CDR1 SGHKS and CDR2 YYEKEE come from the germline V gene (reference sequence). V gave up 4 bases and J gave up 13 bases; unmatched junction bases: 9. The CDR3, as DNA: TGTGCCAGCAGCATCCAAAGGGGGACAGGACTGTTTTTT. Translating gives CASSIQRGTGLFF.

This chain joins TRBV3-1 (or the pseudogene TRBV3-2) and TRBJ1-5; no definite D call. Germline CDR1 is LGHDT and CDR2 is YNNKEL (reference sequence). The CDR3 length is 13 residues. With 4 bases removed from V and 2 bases from J, the gap between germline ends came to 6 bases. CDR3 DNA: TGTGCCAGCAGCCGGCTGGGCAATCAGCCCCAGCATTTT. Amino acid sequence: CASSRLGNQPQHF.

A single count supports this clone. The chain employs TRBV6-5 and TRBJ2-4, with 7 bases matching TRBD1. V lost 2 bases and J lost 0; bases outside the gene matches: 4. The CDR3 is made up of 16 amino acids. CDR1 is MNHEY and CDR2 is SVGAGI in the germline V gene. The CDR3 coding sequence is TGTGCCAGCAGTTACCGGCAGGGGGTAGCCAAAAACATTCAGTACTTC. It encodes CASSYRQGVAKNIQYF.

This rearrangement joins TRBV2 to TRBJ2-5; TRBD2 agrees at 7 bases. The CDR3 length is 15 residues. V trimming: 6 bases; J trimming: 1 base; junction bases outside the gene matches: 8. Per germline, CDR1 SNHLY and CDR2 FYNNEI. The CDR3 region has the DNA TGTGCCAGCAGAAGCTCGGGACTATCCCAAGAGACCCAGTACTTC. It yields the protein CASRSSGLSQETQYF.

The rearrangement joins TRBV5-1 to TRBJ2-3; TRBD2 aligns across 11 bases. Germline V CDR1 and CDR2: SGHRS, YFSETQ. The CDR3 is 15 residues long. Trimming took 4 bases from V and 3 from J; bases not matched to a gene: 4. The chain's CDR3 is CASSLRLAGTDTQYF. In DNA, the CDR3 is TGCGCCAGCAGCCTCAGACTAGCGGGGACAGATACGCAGTATTTT.

The chain has TRBV2 and TRBJ2-7, with D uncertain. The germline V and J ends were trimmed by 4 bases and 3 bases, with 13 bases remaining between them. Germline CDR1 and CDR2: SNHLY and FYNNEI. This CDR3 comprises 14 residues. The CDR3 loop reads CASSVRDGGYEQYF. The CDR3 DNA sequence: TGTGCCAGCAGTGTTAGAGACGGCGGCTACGAGCAGTACTTC.

The chain couples TRBV5-6 to TRBJ2-5; possibly TRBD1 for D (5 bases). The germline V gene encodes CDR1 SGHDT and CDR2 YYEEEE. The CDR3 covers 13 residues. The V end was cut by 1 base, the J end by 5 bases, with 9 bases between. The CDR3 sequence is CASSLRAGETQYF. The CDR3 region has the DNA TGTGCCAGCAGCTTGCGGGCAGGGGAGACCCAGTACTTC.

The chain employs TRBV7-2 and TRBJ2-7; D is unclear. V dropped 4 bases and J dropped 3 bases, with 7 bases sitting between them. The CDR3 has 12 residues. Germline values: CDR1 SGHTA, CDR2 FQGNSA. The CDR3 spells CASSSIIYEQYF. The CDR3 DNA sequence: TGTGCCAGCAGCTCCATCATCTACGAGCAGTACTTC.

The J gene is TRBJ2-1, the V gene TRBV7-2; D is ambiguous. Trimming left V 4 bases short and J 0 bases short, with 4 bases between. The CDR3 length is 13 residues. Germline CDR1 reads SGHTA; CDR2 reads FQGNSA. CDR3 sequence (DNA): TGTGCCAGCAGCTCCAACTCCTACAATGAGCAGTTCTTC. This encodes CASSSNSYNEQFF.

This clone was counted once. The CDR3 here is CATSLPNPRRGYTF. For the CDR3, the DNA is TGTGCCACCAGCCTACCGAACCCTAGGAGGGGCTACACCTTC. The V gene is TRBV15, the J gene TRBJ1-2; D unclear. The V gene lost 5 bases and the J gene lost 8 bases, with 18 bases spanning the gap. The CDR3 spans 14 residues. Germline-derived CDR1 and CDR2 are LNHNV and YYDKDF (reference sequence).

The chain recombines TRBV2 with TRBJ1-4; D possibly corresponds to TRBD1 (6 bases). The CDR3 is 12 residues long. Germline CDR1 is SNHLY and CDR2 is FYNNEI. V was shortened by 7 bases and J by 8 bases, with 11 bases between the two germline ends. CDR3 in amino acids: CASTQGGEKLFF. For the CDR3, the DNA is TGTGCCAGCACACAGGGTGGGGAAAAACTGTTTTTT.

The chain links TRBV27 to TRBJ2-5, with D hard to call. V was shortened by 0 bases and J by 1 base, with 15 bases between the two germline ends. In germline, CDR1 is MNHEY, CDR2 SMNVEV (reference sequence). CDR3 length equals 17 residues. CDR3 nucleotide sequence: TGTGCCAGCAGTTTATCGCGGCCGAACGGTGGCCAAGAGACCCAGTACTTC. It specifies CASSLSRPNGGQETQYF.

The table lists this clone with a few counts. This sequence joins TRBV11-3 and TRBJ2-5; 7 bases agree with TRBD2. The CDR3 loop spans 14 amino acids. From germline, CDR1 is SGHNT and CDR2 YENEEA. The ends lost 3 bases at V and 4 bases at J; junction bases unmatched: 5. The CDR3 loop reads CASSFLTSPETQYF. In nucleotides, the CDR3 is TGTGCCAGCAGCTTCCTGACTAGCCCAGAGACCCAGTACTTC.

The genes are TRBV9 and TRBJ1-1; TRBD1 might be the D (5 bases). The germline CDR1 and CDR2 sequences are SGDLS and YYNGEE. Trimming left V 4 bases short and J 11 bases short, with 21 bases between. This CDR3 region has 14 residues. CDR3 DNA sequence: TGTGCCAGCAGCCCCCACCCCAGGGATATGGATGCTTTCTTT. It is translated as CASSPHPRDMDAFF.

J is TRBJ1-2 and V is TRBV19, with TRBD1 matching 11 bases. The ends lost 4 bases at V and 8 bases at J; junction bases unmatched: 3. The germline CDR1 and CDR2 sequences are LNHDA and SQIVND (reference sequence). The CDR3 runs 13 residues. In DNA form, the CDR3 reads TGTGCCAGTAGTACCAGGACAGGGGGCGGCTACACCTTC. Amino acid sequence: CASSTRTGGGYTF.

In this sample, this clone turned up a few times. V and J are TRBV4-2 and TRBJ2-7, with D tentatively TRBD2 (6 bases). Germline CDR1 is LGHNA and CDR2 is YNFKEQ. Trimming cost V 1 base and J 6 bases, with 13 bases left between them. The CDR3 contains 14 residues. The CDR3 sequence: CASSQGSSDAEQYF. The CDR3 coding sequence is TGTGCCAGCAGCCAAGGTTCTAGCGATGCCGAGCAGTACTTC.